This section outlines one T cell receptor (beta chain) sequence together with its context. It lacks a known antigen. Base qualities are not provided; no much larger clone lies one nucleotide away. The study deep-sequenced TCR repertoires of sorted CD4+ and CD8+ blood T cells from severe aplastic anemia patients and healthy subjects. Ficoll-Paque density gradient centrifugation was used to isolate peripheral blood mononuclear cells. Before DNA extraction, CD4+ and CD8+ T cells were sorted with FACS or magnetic beads. These data come from a study of CD8+CD57+ T cells in acquired aplastic anemia (dated by TCRdb to the late 2010s). Concerning the study at large: Extracted DNA from sorted CD4+ and CD8+ cells averaged around 3.4 ug, ranging from roughly 0.19 to 27.4 ug. For healthy donor samples, the average read count was about 9.9 million for CD4+ cells and approximately 11 million for CD8+ cells.

What the work shows at the level of the full study, not this receptor alone: Although roughly 29 CD8+ CDR3 sequences were shared by patients and controls, these sequences appeared highly expressed in patients and within the immunodominant clones of patients. CD8+ Simpson's diversity did not differ significantly between patients and healthy controls (P=0.060).

Genomic DNA was used as template for profiling of TCR beta VDJ combinations and CDR3 sequences. An Illumina HiSeq 2000 was used for TCR repertoire sequencing. The original methods were these. Repertoire assessment relied on Simpson's diversity index, CDR3 size and DJ length profiles, and TRBV/TRBJ rearrangement plots. The most abundant DNA sequence in the deep sequencing data was defined as the immunodominant clone. CDR3 amino acid sequences were checked for sharing between subjects and were compared against published repertoires and the VDJdb database. TCRdb applied fastp at Q25 and MiXCR to the public reads, then kept only in-frame beta chains. Rows are combined by CDR3 protein, so each entry shows the most common genes and DNA. V and J calls and clone size were set by TCRdb, not the authors. Recorded for this sample are some 120,000 distinct CDR3 sequences; about 48% of them occurred a single time. The ten largest clones capture roughly 2.5% of the sample.

V is shortened by 7 bases, J by 4 bases, and the region joining them spans 8 bases. Inclusive of the bounding cysteine and phenylalanine, the CDR3 is 12 residues long. The retained sequence is limited to the CDR3, 36 bases, with the frame set at the first base. CDR1 and CDR2 are drawn from the germline V gene: ENHRY, SYGVKD. The sample taken for sequencing was sorted CD4+, CD8+, or CD8+CD57+ T cells (not recorded which) from PBMCs. The receptor was derived from a human donor in good health, serving as a control. Here the chain combines TRBV10-3 and TRBJ1-3, with the D gene call left open. CDR3 reads: CAINPGGNTIYF. The sequenced DNA: TGTGCCATCAACCCCGGGGGAAACACCATATATTTT.